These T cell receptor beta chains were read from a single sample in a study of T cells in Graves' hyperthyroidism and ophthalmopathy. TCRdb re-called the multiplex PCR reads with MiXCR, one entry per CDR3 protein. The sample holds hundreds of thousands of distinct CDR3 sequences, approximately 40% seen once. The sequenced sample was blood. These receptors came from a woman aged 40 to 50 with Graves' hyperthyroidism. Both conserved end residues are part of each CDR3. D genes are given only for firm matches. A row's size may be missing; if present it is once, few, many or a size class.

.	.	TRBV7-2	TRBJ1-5	CASSRDGSGADRGPQHF	TGTGCCAGCAGCCGAGACGGGTCCGGGGCCGACCGAGGGCCCCAGCATTTT
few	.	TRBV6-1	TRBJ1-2	CASSEGYVGAGGYTF	TGTGCCAGCAGTGAGGGTTACGTAGGGGCCGGCGGCTACACCTTC
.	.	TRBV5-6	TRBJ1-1	CASSPQGAVNTEAFF	TGTGCCAGCAGCCCCCAGGGTGCGGTGAACACTGAAGCTTTCTTT
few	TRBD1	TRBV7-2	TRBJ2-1	CASSIDRGANEQFF	TGTGCCAGCAGCATCGACAGGGGTGCGAATGAGCAGTTCTTC
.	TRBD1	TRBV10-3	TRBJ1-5	CAIRGQLNNQPQHF	TGTGCCATCAGGGGACAGCTAAACAATCAGCCCCAGCATTTT
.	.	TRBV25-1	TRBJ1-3	CASTVTPGSGNTIYF	TGTGCCAGCACCGTTACACCCGGCTCTGGAAACACCATATATTTT
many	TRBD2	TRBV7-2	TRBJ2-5	CASSSTSGLAGGPLETQYF	TGTGCCAGCAGCTCCACGTCGGGACTAGCGGGAGGGCCCTTGGAGACCCAGTACTTC
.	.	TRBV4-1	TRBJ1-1	CASSQGTGVAFF	TGCGCCAGCAGCCAAGGTACGGGAGTGGCTTTCTTT
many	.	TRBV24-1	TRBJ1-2	CATSDSGARGYTF	TGTGCCACCAGTGACTCGGGGGCGCGGGGCTACACCTTC
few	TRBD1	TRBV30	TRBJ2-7	CAWSHGTGAYEQYF	TGTGCCTGGAGTCACGGGACAGGAGCCTACGAGCAGTACTTC
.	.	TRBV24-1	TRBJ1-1	CATSDLGRGEAFF	TGTGCCACCAGTGATCTGGGGCGGGGGGAAGCTTTCTTT
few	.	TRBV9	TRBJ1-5	CASSVDTNQPQHF	TGTGCCAGCAGCGTAGACACCAATCAGCCCCAGCATTTT
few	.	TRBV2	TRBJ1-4	CASNPGQREKLFF	TGTGCCAGCAATCCAGGGCAGCGGGAAAAACTGTTTTTT
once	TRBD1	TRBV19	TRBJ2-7	CASAGQGADEQYF	TGTGCCAGTGCGGGACAGGGGGCGGACGAGCAGTACTTC
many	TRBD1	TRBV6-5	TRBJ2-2	CASRGQGANTGELFF	TGTGCCAGCAGAGGACAGGGAGCGAACACCGGGGAGCTGTTTTTT
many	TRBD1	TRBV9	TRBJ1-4	CASSVTDRMGEKLFF	TGTGCCAGCAGCGTCACGGACAGGATGGGAGAAAAACTGTTTTTT
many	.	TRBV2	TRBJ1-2	CASSDGTSVGNGYTF	TGTGCCAGCAGTGATGGGACCTCGGTTGGAAATGGCTACACCTTC
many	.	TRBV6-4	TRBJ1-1	CASQRTAMNTEAFF	TGTGCCAGCCAGCGGACGGCCATGAACACTGAAGCTTTCTTT
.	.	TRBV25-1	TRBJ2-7	CATPAREHEQYF	TGTGCCACCCCCGCCAGGGAGCACGAGCAGTACTTC
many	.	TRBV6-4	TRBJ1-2	CASSGQSGGYTF	TGTGCCAGCAGTGGACAGTCGGGAGGCTACACCTTC
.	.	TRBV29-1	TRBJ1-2	CSVVWTVGYTF	TGCAGCGTTGTTTGGACGGTGGGCTACACCTTC
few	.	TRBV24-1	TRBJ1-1	CATSAGERVGTEAFF	TGTGCCACCAGTGCAGGTGAGAGGGTCGGGACTGAAGCTTTCTTT
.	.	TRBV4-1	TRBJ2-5	CASSQDLGGMKTQYF	TGCGCCAGCAGCCAGGACCTAGGAGGTATGAAGACCCAGTACTTC
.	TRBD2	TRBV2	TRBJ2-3	CARGLAGERTDTQYF	TGTGCCAGGGGACTAGCGGGGGAGCGCACAGATACGCAGTATTTT
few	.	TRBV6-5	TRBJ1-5	CASLNGQADQPQHF	TGTGCCAGCCTCAACGGGCAGGCGGATCAGCCCCAGCATTTT
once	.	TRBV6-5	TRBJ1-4	CASSYSTVFQNEKLFF	TGTGCCAGCAGTTACTCCACTGTTTTCCAAAATGAAAAACTGTTTTTT
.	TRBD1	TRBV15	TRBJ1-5	CATSSRTGGLNQPQHF	TGTGCCACCAGCAGTAGGACAGGGGGCCTCAATCAGCCCCAGCATTTT
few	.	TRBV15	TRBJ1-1	CATSREGEGEAFF	TGTGCCACCAGCAGAGAAGGAGAGGGTGAAGCTTTCTTT
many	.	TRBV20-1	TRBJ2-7	CSARTVKHEQYF	TGCAGTGCTAGGACGGTAAAACACGAGCAGTACTTC
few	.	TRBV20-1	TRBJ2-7	CSANFLAFSYEQYF	TGCAGTGCAAATTTCCTCGCATTCTCCTACGAGCAGTACTTC
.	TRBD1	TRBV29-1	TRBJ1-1	CSAPGQVNTEAFF	TGCAGCGCGCCGGGACAGGTGAACACTGAAGCTTTCTTT
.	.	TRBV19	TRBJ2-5	CASSINIGGPGETQYF	TGTGCCAGTAGTATAAATATCGGGGGGCCAGGAGAGACCCAGTACTTC
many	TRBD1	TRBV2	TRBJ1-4	CASRGDRGYNEKLFF	TGTGCCAGCAGAGGGGACAGGGGTTACAATGAAAAACTGTTTTTT
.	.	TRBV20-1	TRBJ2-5	CSARLAFFEAQYF	TGCAGTGCTAGACTAGCGTTTTTCGAGGCCCAGTACTTC
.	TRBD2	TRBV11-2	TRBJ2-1	CASSLAGLVDYNEQFF	TGCGCCAGCAGCTTGGCGGGACTAGTGGACTACAATGAGCAGTTCTTC
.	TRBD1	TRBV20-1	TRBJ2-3	CSATPHDRASTDTQYF	TGCAGTGCTACTCCGCACGACAGGGCCAGCACAGATACGCAGTATTTT
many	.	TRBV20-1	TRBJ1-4	CSAGGQSTNEKLFF	TGCAGTGCTGGAGGACAGTCAACTAATGAAAAACTGTTTTTT
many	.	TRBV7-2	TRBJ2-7	CASSLGIMQGTYEQYF	TGTGCCAGCAGCTTAGGTATAATGCAGGGGACCTACGAGCAGTACTTC
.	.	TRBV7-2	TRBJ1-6	CASSEGFDSPLHF	TGTGCCAGCTCCGAAGGGTTCGACTCACCCCTCCACTTT
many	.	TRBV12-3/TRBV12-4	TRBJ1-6	CASRAQYYNSPLHF	TGTGCCAGCAGGGCACAGTACTATAATTCACCCCTCCACTTT
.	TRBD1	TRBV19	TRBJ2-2	CASSFPGQFTGELFF	TGTGCCAGTAGTTTCCCGGGACAGTTCACCGGGGAGCTGTTTTTT
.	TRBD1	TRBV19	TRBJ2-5	CASRKGTVQETQYF	TGTGCCAGTAGGAAAGGGACAGTTCAAGAGACCCAGTACTTC
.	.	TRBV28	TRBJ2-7	CASSFRRVFDYEQYF	TGTGCCAGCAGTTTTCGCAGGGTCTTTGACTACGAGCAGTACTTC
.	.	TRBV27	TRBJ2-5	CASSLITGRSGETQYF	TGTGCCAGCAGTTTAATTACAGGCCGGTCTGGGGAGACCCAGTACTTC
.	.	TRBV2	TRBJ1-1	CASTVEGLSEAFF	TGTGCCAGCACGGTAGAGGGGTTGTCTGAAGCTTTCTTT